The next 28 T cell receptor beta chains were all read from a single sample in a study of cytomegalovirus exposure and HLA in healthy donors. Primers for the PCR totalled 60 Vbeta and 13 Jbeta. Repertoires were generated with immunoSEQ multiplex PCR, while TCRdb's copy carries only in-frame clones and drops some. The sample's table shows some 140,000 clones. The sequenced sample was PBMCs. The receptors here all came from a woman aged 60-75 years in good health and CMV-seronegative.

The genes are TRBV28 and TRBJ1-2, with D possibly being TRBD1 (5 bases). The CDR3 has 15 residues. The germline V gene has CDR1 MDHEN and CDR2 SYDVKM. Deletions cut 3 bases from V and 2 bases from J, with 13 bases between. CDR3 protein: CASSFLPTANYGYTF. CDR3 in DNA: TGTGCCAGCAGTTTCCTCCCGACAGCGAACTATGGCTACACCTTC.

The chain combines TRBV5-6 with TRBJ2-6, with 9 bases matching TRBD1. Germline CDR1 and CDR2: SGHDT and YYEEEE. The CDR3 loop spans 17 amino acids. J was trimmed by 4 bases and V by 4 bases; bases with no gene match: 9. The CDR3 sequence is CASSRVGQGSGANVLTF. The CDR3 DNA follows: TGTGCCAGCAGCCGAGTGGGACAGGGTTCCGGGGCCAACGTCCTGACTTTC.

The chain employs TRBV29-1 and TRBJ2-5; no reliable D call. The germline gives CDR1 SQVTM, CDR2 ANQGSEA. Trimming left V 4 bases short and J 4 bases short, with 10 bases between. The CDR3 contains 12 residues. The CDR3 DNA follows: TGCAGCGTTGTGGGCTTAGGAGAGACCCAGTACTTC. It yields the protein CSVVGLGETQYF. The whole variable domain, remainder taken from reference TRBV29-1 and TRBJ2-5, is SAVISQKPSRDICQRGTSLTIQCQVDSQVTMMFWYRQQPGQSLTLIATANQGSEATYESGFVIDKFPISRPNLTFSTLTVSNMSPEDSSIYLCSVVGLGETQYFGPGTRLLVL.

This chain uses TRBV28 with TRBJ1-5, with D possibly matching TRBD1 (5 bases). This CDR3 is 12 amino acids long. Germline V gene sequence: CDR1 MDHEN, CDR2 SYDVKM. Trimming stripped 3 bases from V and 7 bases from J, with 7 bases between. The CDR3 loop is CASSLGGQPQHF. As DNA, the CDR3 is TGTGCCAGCAGTTTGGGGGGGCAGCCCCAGCATTTT.

The CDR3 is CASSQMDRGGYEQYF. The CDR3 DNA follows: TGTGCCAGCAGCCAAATGGACAGGGGCGGATACGAGCAGTACTTC. The chain carries TRBV4-2 and TRBJ2-7; 9 bases line up with TRBD1. The CDR3 extends over 15 amino acids. The V and J ends lost 2 bases and 4 bases, in that order; junction bases with no gene match: 6. The germline gives CDR1 LGHNA, CDR2 YNFKEQ.

This sequence joins TRBV2 and TRBJ1-4; 9 nucleotides agree with TRBD1. Per the germline V gene, CDR1 is SNHLY and CDR2 is FYNNEI. The V gene end was trimmed by 6 bases and the J gene end by 13 bases; junction bases not matched to a gene: 12. CDR3 length equals 14 residues. For the CDR3, the DNA is TGTGCCAGCAGCCGGGACAGGGCCTGGGGGGGACTGTTTTTT. Translated: CASSRDRAWGGLFF.

Worth noting for this clone: Additional DNA sequences in this sample encode the identical CDR3. This rearrangement joins TRBV10-3 to TRBJ1-2; 7 bases are shared with TRBD1. Germline V CDR1 and CDR2: ENHRY, SYGVKD. The CDR3 totals 15 residues. J was trimmed by 4 bases and V by 0 bases; bases with no gene match: 5. This chain's CDR3 is CAISESGGAGYGYTF. The CDR3 DNA sequence: TGTGCCATCAGTGAGTCAGGGGGCGCAGGCTATGGCTACACCTTC.

The chain carries TRBV28 and TRBJ2-3; perhaps TRBD2 as D (6 bases). This CDR3 region has 14 residues. Germline V CDR1 and CDR2: MDHEN, SYDVKM. V was shortened by 5 bases and J by 3 bases, with 12 bases between the two germline ends. The CDR3 here is CASSQGAGTDTQYF. CDR3 nucleotides: TGTGCCAGCAGTCAGGGCGCGGGGACAGATACGCAGTATTTT. The full variable domain, in which reference TRBV28 and TRBJ2-3 provide the parts outside the CDR3, is DVKVTQSSRYLVKRTGEKVFLECVQDMDHENMFWYRQDPGLGLRLIYFSYDVKMKEKGDIPEGYSVSREKKERFSLILESASTNQTSMYLCASSQGAGTDTQYFGPGTRLTVL.

This sequence joins TRBV2 and TRBJ2-7; possibly TRBD2 for D (5 bases). The CDR3 length is 14 residues. V lost 4 bases and J lost 3, with 13 bases in between. From germline, CDR1 is SNHLY and CDR2 FYNNEI. The CDR3 loop reads CASSVLARSYEQYF. For the CDR3, the DNA is TGTGCCAGCAGTGTTCTAGCTAGGAGCTACGAGCAGTACTTC. Drawing the rest from reference TRBV2 and TRBJ2-7, the complete variable domain is EPEVTQTPSHQVTQMGQEVILRCVPISNHLYFYWYRQILGQKVEFLVSFYNNEISEKSEIFDDQFSVERPDGSNFTLKIRSTKLEDSAMYFCASSVLARSYEQYFGPGTRLTVT.

The rearrangement joins TRBV7-6 to TRBJ2-2, with 9 positions matching TRBD2. Looked up from germline, CDR1 is SGHVS and CDR2 is FNYEAQ. The CDR3 runs to 14 residues. The CDR3 reads CPAGGDDTVGELFF. CDR3 coding DNA: TGTCCAGCGGGGGGTGACGACACTGTCGGGGAGCTGTTTTTT.

This sequence joins TRBV4-1 and TRBJ2-6, with D hard to call. This CDR3 spans 16 amino acids. V lost 1 base and J 2 bases, leaving 9 bases between the germline ends. Germline V gene sequence: CDR1 MGHRA, CDR2 YSYEKL. The CDR3 reads CASSQVDLAGANVLTF. In DNA, the CDR3 is TGCGCCAGCAGCCAAGTTGACTTAGCTGGGGCCAACGTCCTGACTTTC.

This sequence joins TRBV5-6 and TRBJ1-2; a weak D match, TRBD1 (6 bases). The V gene lost 4 bases and the J gene lost 4 bases, with 11 bases spanning the gap. CDR1 is SGHDT, CDR2 YYEEEE, per germline. The CDR3 runs to 13 residues. Here the CDR3 reads CASSTGQPYGYTF. The CDR3 nucleotides are TGTGCCAGCAGCACAGGACAGCCCTATGGCTACACCTTC.

V is TRBV27 and J is TRBJ2-7; 9 bases match TRBD1. Germline assignment: CDR1 MNHEY and CDR2 SMNVEV (reference sequence). V was clipped by 7 bases and J by 6 bases; unmatched bases: 13. This CDR3 comprises 15 residues. The CDR3 sequence is CASKYEGTGISEQYF. The CDR3 nucleotides are TGTGCCAGCAAGTATGAAGGGACAGGGATTAGCGAGCAGTACTTC.

V and J are TRBV14 and TRBJ1-3, with unresolved D. The CDR3 extends over 15 amino acids. Trimming took off 2 bases at V and 3 bases at J, with 11 bases between the two ends. The germline V gene has CDR1 SGHDN and CDR2 FVKESK. This CDR3 reads CASSQFSRIGNTIYF. The CDR3 DNA is TGTGCCAGCAGCCAATTCTCGAGGATTGGAAACACCATATATTTT.

The chain joins TRBV28 to TRBJ2-2; 9 nucleotides align to TRBD1. The germline V gene has CDR1 MDHEN and CDR2 SYDVKM. The CDR3 consists of 18 residues. V shed 6 bases and J 3 bases; nucleotides not matched to a gene: 14. CDR3 residues: CASRPGQGFPPHTGELFF. Written as DNA, the CDR3 is TGTGCCAGCAGACCGGGACAGGGTTTTCCTCCCCACACCGGGGAGCTGTTTTTT.

The chain joins TRBV7-9 to TRBJ2-6; 8 bases line up with TRBD1. V dropped 2 bases and J dropped 5; count of bases not matched to a gene: 8. Looked up from germline, CDR1 is SEHNR and CDR2 is FQNEAQ (reference sequence). CDR3 size: 17 residues. The CDR3 loop reads CASSLSQGARWANVLTF. The CDR3 coding sequence is TGTGCCAGCAGCTTAAGCCAGGGGGCTCGGTGGGCCAACGTCCTGACTTTC.

The chain employs TRBV7-9 and TRBJ1-1; tentative D call: TRBD1 (5 bases). V was pared by 5 bases and J by 5 bases, with 18 bases between. This CDR3 spans 15 amino acids. Germline V gene sequence: CDR1 SEHNR, CDR2 FQNEAQ (reference sequence). CDR3 coding DNA: TGTGCCAGCAGCCCGAACTGGGGGGGTGGTACTGAAGCTTTCTTT. The encoded protein is CASSPNWGGGTEAFF.

The chain carries TRBV27 and TRBJ2-1, with 8 bases matching TRBD2. The CDR3 spans 14 residues. J lost 10 bases, V lost 2 bases, and 7 bases had no gene match. The germline V gene encodes CDR1 MNHEY and CDR2 SMNVEV (reference sequence). This chain's CDR3 is CASSLVLAEVEQFF. The CDR3 nucleotides are TGTGCCAGCAGTTTAGTACTAGCGGAAGTGGAGCAGTTCTTC.

The chain couples TRBV9 to TRBJ2-1, with TRBD2 identical over 9 bases. CDR3 size: 16 residues. V lost 4 bases to trimming and J lost 6 bases; unmatched junction nucleotides: 11. The germline gives CDR1 SGDLS, CDR2 YYNGEE. DNA for the CDR3: TGTGCCAGCAGCCCTGCGTGGGGGACTAGCTTCAATGAGCAGTTCTTC. Protein: CASSPAWGTSFNEQFF.

The chain employs TRBV11-2 and TRBJ2-7; TRBD1 matches 9 bases. This CDR3 spans 13 amino acids. With V trimmed by 5 bases and J by 3 bases, 2 bases remained unmatched. Looked up from germline, CDR1 is SGHAT and CDR2 is FQNNGV. CDR3 in DNA: TGTGCCAGCAGCCACAGGGGGCACTACGAGCAGTACTTC. Translated, it gives CASSHRGHYEQYF.

The V and J genes are TRBV29-1 and TRBJ1-1, with a possible D match to TRBD1 (5 bases). The CDR3 spans 13 residues. Germline V gene lookup returns CDR1 SQVTM and CDR2 ANQGSEA. The V end was cut by 1 base, the J end by 6 bases, with 12 bases between. The DNA of the CDR3 is TGCAGCGTTGAAGCTTACGGGGGATCTGAAGCTTTCTTT. Its protein is CSVEAYGGSEAFF.

The V gene is TRBV2, the J gene TRBJ1-1; maybe TRBD1 (6 bases). CDR1 and CDR2 (germline): SNHLY, FYNNEI. V shed 8 bases and J shed 2 bases, with 15 bases lying between them. The length of the CDR3 is 14 residues. The DNA for the CDR3 is TGTGCCAGCCCCCCGCCGACAGGAAACACTGAAGCTTTCTTT. Translating gives CASPPPTGNTEAFF.

The chain uses TRBV5-4 and TRBJ2-7, with a weak D call TRBD1 (6 bases). Germline V gene sequence: CDR1 SGHNT, CDR2 YYREEE (reference sequence). This CDR3 has 15 amino acids. The germline V and J ends were trimmed by 4 bases and 0 bases, with 14 bases remaining between them. CDR3 nucleotide sequence: TGTGCCAGCAGCCAATTCAGGGGTAGCTCCTACGAGCAGTACTTC. As protein: CASSQFRGSSYEQYF. Looking up the rest from reference TRBV5-4 and TRBJ2-7 gives the full variable domain: ETGVTQSPTHLIKTRGQQVTLRCSSQSGHNTVSWYQQALGQGPQFIFQYYREEENGRGNFPPRFSGLQFPNYSSELNVNALELDDSALYLCASSQFRGSSYEQYFGPGTRLTVT.

The V call is TRBV7-8, the J call TRBJ1-1, with a possible D match to TRBD1 (6 bases). CDR1 is SGHVS, CDR2 FQNEAQ, per germline. The germline V and J ends were trimmed by 2 bases and 1 base, with 14 bases remaining between them. The CDR3 is 16 amino acids. CDR3: CASSLRQGTTNTEAFF. CDR3 nucleotide sequence: TGTGCCAGCAGCTTACGGCAGGGGACTACGAACACTGAAGCTTTCTTT.

As regards this clone: One junction end does not reproduce the germline sequence, and a read error may be involved. The rearrangement uses TRBV7-9 and TRBJ2-3; 9 nucleotides line up with TRBD2. The length of the CDR3 is 14 residues. CDR1 and CDR2 (germline): SEHNR, FQNEAQ (reference sequence). For the CDR3, the DNA is TGTGCCAGCAGCCCCGGGACTAGCACGGATACGCAGTATTTT. This sequence encodes CASSPGTSTDTQYF.

Note on this clone: Mismatch with germline at one junction end may stem from a read error. V is TRBV5-1 and J is TRBJ1-5; tentative D call: TRBD1 (5 bases). The CDR3 is made up of 17 amino acids. Germline V gene lookup returns CDR1 SGHRS and CDR2 YFSETQ. The CDR3 region is CASSYTPLGGTNRPQHF. CDR3 sequence (DNA): TGCGCCAGCAGCTACACTCCTCTGGGGGGGACGAATCGGCCCCAGCATTTT. Full variable domain (rest looked up from reference TRBV5-1 and TRBJ1-5): KAGVTQTPRYLIKTRGQQVTLSCSPISGHRSVSWYQQTPGQGLQFLFEYFSETQRNKGNFPGRFSGRQFSNSRSEMNVSTLELGDSALYLCASSYTPLGGTNRPQHFGDGTRLSIL.

The rearrangement joins TRBV10-3 to TRBJ1-6; 10 bases match TRBD1. CDR3 length equals 15 residues. V shed 3 bases and J 5 bases; nucleotides not matched to a gene: 1. Germline V gene sequence: CDR1 ENHRY, CDR2 SYGVKD. The CDR3 region is CAISDGTGDNSPLHF. CDR3 bases: TGTGCCATCAGTGACGGGACAGGGGATAATTCACCCCTCCACTTT.

The CDR3: CASSHESFGNQPQHF. The CDR3 DNA reads TGTGCCAGCAGCCATGAGAGTTTTGGCAATCAGCCCCAGCATTTT. This sequence joins TRBV6-6 and TRBJ1-5; no definite D call. Trimming took off 6 bases at V and 2 bases at J, with 14 bases between the two ends. Germline assignment: CDR1 MNHNY and CDR2 SVGAGI (reference sequence). The CDR3 length is 15 residues.